One TCR beta chain is described in this entry. Its antigen is unknown. This entry belongs to a study of shared clonotypes between healthy human individuals. Study context: Three CD4 naive, three CD4 memory, two CD8 naive and one CD8 memory plate were used per donor.

Naive-designated CD8 cells lacked CD45RO, were positively enriched for CCR7, and omitted terminally differentiated effector memory CD45RA+ cells. Here immunoSEQ multiplex PCR was the method, and the copy in TCRdb shows in-frame clones only, minus some. The table lists about 2.2 million clones, approximately 92% of them singletons. Study-wide findings and caveats: Having only a few donors restricted how much genetic and exposure-history diversity was captured. In general, naive subsets displayed greater estimated richness than memory subsets did. Clonotype sharing across donors was expected to vary with sequencing depth.

The CDR3 is made up of 12 amino acids. V shed 3 bases and J shed 10 bases, with 12 bases lying between them. CDR1 and CDR2 from the germline V gene are MDHEN and SYDVKM. Material for sequencing was naive CD8+ T cells from PBMCs. The chain employs TRBV28 and TRBJ1-1; possible D gene TRBD1, 5 bases. This TCR came from a man younger than 35 in good health. Some clones in this sample may be carry-over from other donors' samples. CDR3 loop: CASSFTSRVAFF. Here the CDR3 DNA reads TGTGCCAGCAGTTTCACGTCCAGGGTAGCTTTCTTT.